A single sample gave rise to the 25 T cell receptor beta chains below, sequenced in a study of blood T cell repertoires in COVID-19 (dated by TCRdb to about 2020). Libraries were prepared through the immunoSEQ multiplex PCR assay. TCRdb took over this immuneACCESS table, retaining in-frame rearrangements with V and J assigned. Such tables are incomplete; in checked studies, under half of the missing clones stem from an unresolved V gene, and the remainder is unexplained. The sample table lists about 100,000 clones, more than 80% of them with a count of one. The top ten clones comprise roughly 4.9% of the sample. Material for sequencing was peripheral blood. The origin of the receptors is a man aged 40-55 years with active or convalescent COVID-19.

DNA of the CDR3: TGTGCCAGCAGCAAAGCGGCAGGGAGGGACACAGATACGCAGTATTTT. This codes for CASSKAAGRDTDTQYF. The gene calls are TRBV21-1 and TRBJ2-3; no DNA check was done on the table's D call, TRBD2. TRBV21-1 corresponds to a pseudogene. This CDR3 has 16 amino acids.

CDR3 in DNA: TGTGCCAGCAGTTACGGTGGACAAGAGGAGCAGTACTTC. Amino acid sequence: CASSYGGQEEQYF. The chain couples TRBV6-2 or TRBV6-3 to TRBJ2-7, with D possibly matching TRBD1 (5 bases). This CDR3 is built from 13 residues. Germline CDR1 reads MNHEY; CDR2 reads SVGEGT. Trimming cost V 2 bases and J 7 bases, with 12 bases left between them.

V and J are TRBV6-5 and TRBJ2-5, with no clear D. The CDR3 totals 13 residues. Per the germline V gene, CDR1 is MNHEY and CDR2 is SVGAGI. The V gene lost 4 bases and the J gene lost 0 bases, with 6 bases spanning the gap. This CDR3 reads CASSFLYQETQYF. CDR3 DNA sequence: TGTGCCAGCAGTTTCTTGTACCAAGAGACCCAGTACTTC.

This chain joins TRBV5-1 and TRBJ2-3; 7 bases match TRBD1. Germline V gene data show CDR1 as SGHRS and CDR2 as YFSETQ. With 5 bases clipped from V and 2 bases from J, the junction kept 8 bases outside the gene matches. CDR3 size: 15 residues. This CDR3 is CASRLGQLFTDTQYF. The DNA of the CDR3 is TGCGCCAGCAGGCTGGGACAGCTTTTCACAGATACGCAGTATTTT.

The chain uses TRBV4-1 and TRBJ1-5; TRBD1 matches 8 bases. After removal of 3 bases from V and 5 bases from J, the junction contained 3 bases not matched to a gene. This CDR3 spans 14 amino acids. The germline V gene encodes CDR1 MGHRA and CDR2 YSYEKL. CDR3 DNA sequence: TGCGCCAGCAGCCACACAGGGGGGGATCAGCCCCAGCATTTT. It is translated as CASSHTGGDQPQHF.

V gene TRBV14 combines with J gene TRBJ1-1; no clear D gene. The CDR3 is 13 amino acids. V lost 1 base and J lost 4, with 7 bases in between. Germline V CDR1 and CDR2: SGHDN, FVKESK. The CDR3 spells CASSQVWATEAFF. Written as DNA, the CDR3 is TGTGCCAGCAGCCAAGTCTGGGCCACTGAAGCTTTCTTT.

The V and J genes are TRBV5-1 and TRBJ1-1, with D uncertain. Germline lookup yields CDR1 SGHRS and CDR2 YFSETQ. Trimming removed 6 bases from V and 4 bases from J, with 16 bases in between. This CDR3 is built from 14 residues. CDR3 nucleotides: TGCGCCAGCACCCTCGCGCGGCTGGGCACTGAAGCTTTCTTT. It yields the protein CASTLARLGTEAFF.

V usage is TRBV18 and J usage is TRBJ2-5, with a tentative D call TRBD1 (6 bases). This CDR3 contains 14 residues. Trimming left V 3 bases short and J 3 bases short, with 11 bases between. Looked up from germline, CDR1 is KGHSH and CDR2 is LQKENI. CDR3 bases: TGTGCCAGCTCACCGGGACGGACAGAAGAGACCCAGTACTTC. As protein: CASSPGRTEETQYF.

The V call is TRBV18, the J call TRBJ2-3; 11 positions match TRBD2. Germline trimming cut 3 bases from V and 0 bases from J; bases unmatched to any gene: 5. Germline assignment: CDR1 KGHSH and CDR2 LQKENI. The CDR3 totals 17 residues. In nucleotides, the CDR3 is TGTGCCAGCTCACCCCCGAGGACTAGCGGGAGCACAGATACGCAGTATTTT. Translation: CASSPPRTSGSTDTQYF.

The chain employs TRBV2 and TRBJ2-1; no clear D. There are 10 residues in the CDR3. Germline V gene data show CDR1 as SNHLY and CDR2 as FYNNEI. With 8 bases removed from V and 5 bases from J, the gap between germline ends came to 4 bases. CDR3 protein: CASVDNEQFF. The CDR3 DNA reads as TGTGCCAGCGTCGACAATGAGCAGTTCTTC.

The V call is TRBV6-6, the J call TRBJ2-1; TRBD2 matches at 12 bases. Per the germline V gene, CDR1 is MNHNY and CDR2 is SVGAGI (reference sequence). This CDR3 is 16 amino acids long. The trim removed 5 bases at V and 3 bases at J, leaving 5 bases unmatched. The CDR3 protein is CASSPLAGGSYNEQFF. For the CDR3, the DNA is TGTGCCAGCAGTCCCCTAGCGGGAGGGAGCTACAATGAGCAGTTCTTC.

The genes are TRBV7-3 and TRBJ1-5; 7 nucleotides align to TRBD1. The germline V gene has CDR1 SGHTA and CDR2 FQGTGA. This CDR3 region has 15 residues. V shed 2 bases, J shed 2 bases, and the junction held 3 bases outside the gene matches. CDR3: CASSLLGGGNQPQHF. CDR3 DNA sequence: TGTGCCAGCAGCTTATTAGGGGGCGGCAATCAGCCCCAGCATTTT.

V is TRBV28 and J is TRBJ1-5; TRBD1 is a possible D gene (5 bases). The length of the CDR3 is 14 residues. The V and J ends lost 6 bases and 0 bases respectively, with 9 bases between them. Germline V CDR1 and CDR2: MDHEN, SYDVKM. In DNA form, the CDR3 reads TGTGCCAGCAGGCGACAGAATAGCAATCAGCCCCAGCATTTT. It translates to CASRRQNSNQPQHF.

This clone was detected only once. This rearrangement joins TRBV11-3 to TRBJ2-7; 8 nucleotides align to TRBD1. CDR3 size: 14 residues. V dropped 5 bases and J dropped 2; count of bases not matched to a gene: 5. CDR1 and CDR2 from the germline V gene are SGHNT and YENEEA. The CDR3 DNA sequence: TGTGCCAGCAGCCCCGGGACAGGTCCCTACGAGCAGTACTTC. Translated, it gives CASSPGTGPYEQYF.

The chain joins TRBV28 to TRBJ2-5; D might be TRBD2 (6 bases). V lost 3 bases to trimming and J lost 1 base, with 9 bases between them. Germline V gene data show CDR1 as MDHEN and CDR2 as SYDVKM. This CDR3 has 14 residues. The DNA for the CDR3 is TGTGCCAGCAGTTTTTCCGGGGGCCAAGAGACCCAGTACTTC. Translated: CASSFSGGQETQYF.

The rearrangement links TRBV28 to TRBJ1-2, with TRBD1 matching 8 bases. The trim removed 4 bases at V and 8 bases at J, leaving 9 bases unmatched. From germline, CDR1 is MDHEN and CDR2 SYDVKM. The CDR3 consists of 14 residues. CDR3 protein: CASSSMGQVGGYTF. The DNA for the CDR3 is TGTGCCAGCAGTTCTATGGGACAGGTTGGGGGCTACACCTTC.

The chain combines TRBV3-1 (or the pseudogene TRBV3-2) with TRBJ1-1; the match to TRBD1 covers 9 bases. CDR1 and CDR2 from the germline V gene are LGHDT and YNNKEL (reference sequence). This CDR3 region has 13 residues. V was pared by 6 bases and J by 6 bases, with 5 bases of the junction left unmatched. The DNA for the CDR3 is TGTGCCAGCAGGGGACAGGGTTTCCCTGAAGCTTTCTTT. This sequence encodes CASRGQGFPEAFF.

The rearrangement uses TRBV6-4 and TRBJ1-4, with 9 bases fitting TRBD1. Germline trimming cut 7 bases from V and 8 bases from J; bases unmatched to any gene: 8. The germline V gene encodes CDR1 MRHNA and CDR2 SNTAGT. The CDR3 covers 14 residues. CDR3 residues: CASKAGTGREKLFF. For the CDR3, the DNA is TGTGCCAGCAAGGCGGGGACAGGGAGGGAAAAACTGTTTTTT.

The chain uses TRBV6-5 and TRBJ2-2; TRBD2 matches 8 bases. This CDR3 has 15 amino acids. The trim removed 7 bases at V and 5 bases at J, leaving 9 bases unmatched. Germline V lookup: CDR1 MNHEY, CDR2 SVGAGI. Here the CDR3 reads CASNKLAARTGELFF. As DNA, the CDR3 is TGTGCCAGCAACAAACTAGCGGCGAGAACCGGGGAGCTGTTTTTT.

The CDR3 DNA sequence: TGTGCCTGGAGTATGACAGGTAACACTGAAGCTTTCTTT. Translated: CAWSMTGNTEAFF. The V call is TRBV30, the J call TRBJ1-1; a possible D gene is TRBD1 (6 bases). The V gene's germline CDR1 is GTSNPN and CDR2 SVGIG (reference sequence). V was pared by 2 bases and J by 2 bases, with 9 bases between. The CDR3 sequence is 13 residues long.

This sequence joins TRBV6-5 and TRBJ2-1; 9 bases agree with TRBD2. CDR3 length: 14 residues. Looked up from germline, CDR1 is MNHEY and CDR2 is SVGAGI. Trimming took 6 bases from V and 2 from J; bases not matched to a gene: 2. CDR3 sequence (DNA): TGTGCCAGCAGGGGACTAGCCGCCTACAATGAGCAGTTCTTC. It codes for CASRGLAAYNEQFF.

The chain is built from TRBV28 and TRBJ1-1, with D possibly matching TRBD1 (5 bases). This CDR3 spans 14 amino acids. CDR1 is MDHEN, CDR2 SYDVKM, per germline. V lost 6 bases and J 6 bases, leaving 17 bases between the germline ends. CDR3 region: CASSSRGNWAEAFF. The CDR3 DNA is TGTGCCAGCAGCTCACGGGGGAATTGGGCTGAAGCTTTCTTT. The variable domain in full, completed from reference TRBV28 and TRBJ1-1, reads DVKVTQSSRYLVKRTGEKVFLECVQDMDHENMFWYRQDPGLGLRLIYFSYDVKMKEKGDIPEGYSVSREKKERFSLILESASTNQTSMYLCASSSRGNWAEAFFGQGTRLTVV.

This chain uses TRBV28 with TRBJ1-5, with D possibly TRBD1 on 6 matching bases. This CDR3 is built from 12 residues. V gave up 7 bases and J gave up 2 bases, with 6 bases separating them. Germline loops: CDR1 MDHEN, CDR2 SYDVKM. CDR3 protein: CASTGGNQPQHF. In nucleotides, the CDR3 is TGTGCCAGCACAGGGGGCAATCAGCCCCAGCATTTT.

This clone appeared a single time. The chain combines TRBV2 with TRBJ1-2, with D unclear. Trimming cost V 4 bases and J 0 bases, with 12 bases left between them. Germline CDR1 reads SNHLY; CDR2 reads FYNNEI. The CDR3 extends over 15 amino acids. CDR3 sequence: CASSVAFGANYGYTF. In nucleotides, the CDR3 is TGTGCCAGCAGTGTCGCCTTCGGGGCTAACTATGGCTACACCTTC.

This chain connects TRBV24-1 to TRBJ1-1, with D maybe TRBD1 (6 bases). V was trimmed by 8 bases and J by 1 base, leaving 10 bases between them. This CDR3 has 13 residues. The germline V gene has CDR1 KGHDR and CDR2 SFDVKD. CDR3 bases: TGTGCCACCACCGGGACACAGAACACTGAAGCTTTCTTT. Encoded protein: CATTGTQNTEAFF.